Listed below are T cell receptor beta chains from one sample, sequenced in a study of cytomegalovirus exposure and HLA in healthy donors. Clones were read by immunoSEQ multiplex PCR, and TCRdb kept only the in-frame ones, dropping some. The sample holds 100,000 or so clones, around 15% seen once. Sequencing was performed on PBMCs. The source of these receptors is a female donor in good health and CMV-seronegative. Each CDR3 is given with its conserved first and last residue. D genes are given only for firm matches. Clone size is given for some rows only: seen once, a few or many times, or a class if the clone is expanded.

V gene	D gene	clone size	J gene	CDR3 DNA	CDR3 protein
TRBV5-1	NA	few	TRBJ2-5	TGCGCCAGCAGCCAACCAGGGGTTCAAGAGACCCAGTACTTC	CASSQPGVQETQYF
TRBV30	TRBD1	few	TRBJ1-1	TGTGCCTGGAGTATAGGACAGGGAAAAGCTTTCTTT	CAWSIGQGKAFF
TRBV5-6	TRBD2	few	TRBJ2-1	TGTGCCAGCAGCTGGACTAGCGGGTACAATGAGCAGTTCTTC	CASSWTSGYNEQFF
TRBV15	NA	NA	TRBJ2-2	TGTGCCACCAGCAGAGATAAGAGGGACGGGGAGCTGTTTTTT	CATSRDKRDGELFF
TRBV2	TRBD2	NA	TRBJ2-7	TGTGCCAGCTCAACTAGCGGGGGGCCCTACGAGCAGTACTTC	CASSTSGGPYEQYF
TRBV9	NA	few	TRBJ1-3	TGTGCCAGCAGCGTAGGTCCAGGGCCTGGAAACACCATATATTTT	CASSVGPGPGNTIYF
TRBV7-9	TRBD2	few	TRBJ2-3	TGTGCCAGCAGCTTACCAAAGCGGGATTCGACAGATACGCAGTATTTT	CASSLPKRDSTDTQYF
TRBV10-1	TRBD2	few	TRBJ2-7	TGCGCCAGCAGTGGGACTAGCTCCTACGAGCAGTACTTC	CASSGTSSYEQYF
TRBV19	TRBD1	NA	TRBJ1-2	TGTGCCAGTAAGTTGGACAGGCCTAACTATGGCTACACCTTC	CASKLDRPNYGYTF
TRBV19	TRBD1	few	TRBJ1-2	TGTGCCACCTGGACAGGATCTTATGGCTACACCTTC	CATWTGSYGYTF
TRBV14	NA	few	TRBJ2-7	TGTGCCAACCACCCGACAGGACACTTC	CANHPTGHF
TRBV10-3	NA	NA	TRBJ2-3	TGTGCCATCAGGAAGACAGGACCATGGAGCACAGATACGCAGTATTTT	CAIRKTGPWSTDTQYF
TRBV18	NA	NA	TRBJ1-5	TGTGCCAGCTCACTACAGGGTACCAATCAGCCCCAGCATTTT	CASSLQGTNQPQHF
TRBV15	TRBD1	few	TRBJ1-1	TGTGCCACCAGCGGGGACAGGCTGAACACTGAAGCTTTCTTT	CATSGDRLNTEAFF
TRBV11-1	TRBD1	few	TRBJ2-7	TGTGCCAGCAGCTTAGGATATGCGGACAGGAATTTGTACGAGCAGTACTTC	CASSLGYADRNLYEQYF
TRBV28	NA	few	TRBJ1-1	TGTGCCAGCAGGACTAAATTCCAGGCGGCCTGGATGGCTTTCTTT	CASRTKFQAAWMAFF
TRBV28	NA	few	TRBJ1-1	TGTGCCAGCAGTTCCTGGACAAACCCCACTGAAGCTTTCTTT	CASSSWTNPTEAFF
TRBV6-5	TRBD2	NA	TRBJ2-7	TGTGCCAGCAGTTACGGACTAGCGGGAGGGTACGAGCAGTACTTC	CASSYGLAGGYEQYF
TRBV7-8	NA	few	TRBJ1-2	TGTGCCAGCAGCTTAGTGACAGGTTATGGCTACACCTTC	CASSLVTGYGYTF
TRBV14	NA	NA	TRBJ2-3	TGTGCCAGCAGTCGAGCCGGGGTGGGCACAGATACGCAGTATTTT	CASSRAGVGTDTQYF
TRBV5-1	TRBD1	NA	TRBJ1-2	TGCGCCAGCAGCTTGTACGGACAGGGGGCTGATGGCTACACCTTC	CASSLYGQGADGYTF
TRBV29-1	NA	few	TRBJ2-3	TGCAGCGTTCGGCAGGGGCAAGATACGCAGTATTTT	CSVRQGQDTQYF
TRBV11-2	NA	NA	TRBJ2-2	TGTGCCAGCAGCTTAAGCCATGGGCTGAACACCGGGGAGCTGTTTTTT	CASSLSHGLNTGELFF
TRBV19	NA	NA	TRBJ2-7	TGTGCCAGTTTTGACAGCTTTAACCACGAGCAGTACTTC	CASFDSFNHEQYF
TRBV11-1	TRBD1	NA	TRBJ2-3	TGTGCCAGCAGGTTGCCACAGGGGGCTTCAGATACGCAGTATTTT	CASRLPQGASDTQYF
TRBV30	NA	few	TRBJ1-5	TGTGCCTGGAGTGTACCCCAGATGGTCAATCAGCCCCAGCATTTT	CAWSVPQMVNQPQHF
TRBV9	TRBD1	few	TRBJ1-1	TGTGCCAGCAGCCCTGGACAGGGGATGAACACTGAAGCTTTCTTT	CASSPGQGMNTEAFF
TRBV5-5	TRBD2	NA	TRBJ2-5	TGTGCCAGCAGCTTGGGCCTAGCGGGACGGGAGACCCAGTACTTC	CASSLGLAGRETQYF
TRBV30	NA	few	TRBJ1-2	TGTGCCTGGAGCCCGAAGGAGGGTCCTGCCTTTAACTATGGCTACACCTTC	CAWSPKEGPAFNYGYTF
TRBV16	NA	NA	TRBJ1-1	TGTGCCAGCAGCCTTAGTCCCGTGAGGGCTTTCTTT	CASSLSPVRAFF
TRBV6-5	TRBD2	few	TRBJ2-1	TGTGCCAGCAGTCGAGGACTAGCGGATTACAATGAGCAGTTCTTC	CASSRGLADYNEQFF
TRBV6-5	TRBD1	NA	TRBJ1-4	TGTGCCAGCAGGAAAGGGGACAGTTATAATGAAAAACTGTTTTTT	CASRKGDSYNEKLFF
TRBV6-5	NA	NA	TRBJ2-7	TGTGCCAGCAGTTACGGTATATTAGGAGGGGCCTACGAGCAGTACTTC	CASSYGILGGAYEQYF
TRBV2	TRBD2	NA	TRBJ2-1	TGTGCCAGCAGTGTTTCTAGCGGGGTTTACAATGAGCAGTTCTTC	CASSVSSGVYNEQFF
TRBV30	NA	NA	TRBJ2-2	TGTGCCTGGATCCCTGGAGGGGTGGGGGACACCGGGGAGCTGTTTTTT	CAWIPGGVGDTGELFF
TRBV7-9	NA	few	TRBJ2-3	TGTGCCAGCAGCTCCCCGTCTGACATAGATACGCAGTATTTT	CASSSPSDIDTQYF
TRBV4-1	NA	NA	TRBJ2-4	TGCGCCAGCAGCCACCCGGAGGTCTCAGTTCTCAAAAACATTCAGTACTTC	CASSHPEVSVLKNIQYF
TRBV27	NA	NA	TRBJ2-7	TGTGCCAGCAGTTCCAACGGGGGCTACGAGCAGTACTTC	CASSSNGGYEQYF
TRBV5-6	NA	many	TRBJ2-7	TGTGCCAGCAGCTTTTGGTTAGCCGAGCAGTACTTC	CASSFWLAEQYF
TRBV30	NA	NA	TRBJ1-1	TGTGCCTGGAGTGGCGGGACCAACACTGAAGCTTTCTTT	CAWSGGTNTEAFF
TRBV29-1	NA	NA	TRBJ2-3	TGCAGCGTCGACGGGACTGGAACTAGCACAGATACGCAGTATTTT	CSVDGTGTSTDTQYF
TRBV18	NA	NA	TRBJ1-2	TGTGCCAGCTCACCAGGACAGAGTAACTATGGCTACACCTTC	CASSPGQSNYGYTF
TRBV7-9	NA	NA	TRBJ2-7	TGTGCCAGCAGCGAAACCCCTACCGAGCAGTACTTC	CASSETPTEQYF
TRBV7-8	TRBD2	NA	TRBJ2-7	TGTGCCAGCAGCTGGACTAGCGGGGGGTACGAGCAGTACTTC	CASSWTSGGYEQYF
TRBV6-5	NA	NA	TRBJ1-6	TGTGCCAGCAGGCGACACGTATCACCCCTCCACTTT	CASRRHVSPLHF
TRBV25-1	NA	NA	TRBJ2-7	TGTGCCAGCAGTGAATACCGGGGTATCACCTACGAGCAGTACTTC	CASSEYRGITYEQYF
TRBV5-1	TRBD1	NA	TRBJ1-3	TGCGCCAGCAGCTCCGACAGGGACAGTGCGCTCTTCCGTGGAAACACCATATATTTT	CASSSDRDSALFRGNTIYF
TRBV6-1	NA	NA	TRBJ1-5	TGTGCCAGCAGTGAATACGAGGTTACTAGCAATCAGCCCCAGCATTTT	CASSEYEVTSNQPQHF
TRBV4-1	TRBD2	few	TRBJ2-7	TGCGCCAGCAGCCAGGAACTAGCGGGGAGCTCCTACGAGCAGTACTTC	CASSQELAGSSYEQYF
TRBV12-5	NA	NA	TRBJ2-5	TGTGCTAGTGGTTTGGCCGCGGGTCTACAAGAGACCCAGTACTTC	CASGLAAGLQETQYF
TRBV29-1	TRBD2	few	TRBJ2-7	TGCAGCGCGGGGGGGAACCCATCCCTCGAGCAGTACTTC	CSAGGNPSLEQYF
TRBV27	NA	NA	TRBJ2-7	TGTGCCAGCAGTATAGGGGGCTCCTACGAGCAGTACTTC	CASSIGGSYEQYF